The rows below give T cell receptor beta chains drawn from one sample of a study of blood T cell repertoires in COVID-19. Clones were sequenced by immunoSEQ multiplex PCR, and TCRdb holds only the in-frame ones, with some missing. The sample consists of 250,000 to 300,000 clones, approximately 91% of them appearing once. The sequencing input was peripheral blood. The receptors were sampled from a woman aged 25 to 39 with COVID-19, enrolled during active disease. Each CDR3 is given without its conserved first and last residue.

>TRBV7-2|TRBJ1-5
ASSGDSGNQPQH
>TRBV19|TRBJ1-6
ASSQRRQDRVSPLH
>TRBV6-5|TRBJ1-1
ASRYGPNTEAF
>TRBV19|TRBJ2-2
ASSKTDRGTGELF
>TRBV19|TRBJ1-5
ASSALQGIGQPQH
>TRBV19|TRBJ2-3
ASSTLNLGADTQY
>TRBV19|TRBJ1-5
ASSNLGTGTYQPQH
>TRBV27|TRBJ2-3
ASSLSPGLVTDTQY
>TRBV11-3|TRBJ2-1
ASGRSYNEQF
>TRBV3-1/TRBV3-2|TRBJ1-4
ASSQEVTGLNEKLF
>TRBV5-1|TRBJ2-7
ASGKDSRWEQY
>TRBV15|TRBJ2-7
ATSSGRESDEQY
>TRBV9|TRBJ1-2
ASSVRAGGKSGYT
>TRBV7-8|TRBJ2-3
ASSKNRGQSTDTQY
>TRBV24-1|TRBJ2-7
ASTGTSGVGEQY
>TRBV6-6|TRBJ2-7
ASSYSQGVHHEQY
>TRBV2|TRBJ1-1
ASRESHTEAF
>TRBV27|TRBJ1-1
ASSFGQTLDTEAF
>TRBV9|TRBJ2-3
ASSVRGQGVTDTQY
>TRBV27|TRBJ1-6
ASSLGQWNSPLH
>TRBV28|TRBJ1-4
ASYNRDIKKLF
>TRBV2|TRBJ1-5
ASSEGQGNQPQH
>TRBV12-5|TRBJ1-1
ASGVSGNTEAF
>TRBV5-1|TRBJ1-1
ASSSGSAGARTEAF
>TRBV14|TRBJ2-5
ASSPVLPGLAGVGETQY
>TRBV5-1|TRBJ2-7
ASSLEDRVLEQY
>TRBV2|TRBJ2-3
ASSPLAIDFTDTQY
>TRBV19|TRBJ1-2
ASSMVAGGIYGYT
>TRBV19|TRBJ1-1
ASSHTGVGTEAF
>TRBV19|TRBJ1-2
ASMLGSNGYT
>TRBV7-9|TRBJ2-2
ASSLRLAGDPGGELF
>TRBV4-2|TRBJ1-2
ASSQTGTGRSTYGYT
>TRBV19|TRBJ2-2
ASSISTSANTGELF
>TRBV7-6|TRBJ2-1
ASSPPGTSAYNEQF
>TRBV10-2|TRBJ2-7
ATRTSANPEQY
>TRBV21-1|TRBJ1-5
ASSSPGLSQPQH
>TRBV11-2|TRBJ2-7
ASSSGRIDKQY
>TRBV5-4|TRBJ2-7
ASSLGGGQGKY
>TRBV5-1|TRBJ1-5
ASSEGTGVNQPQH
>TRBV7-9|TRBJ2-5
ASSAPRLAEETQY
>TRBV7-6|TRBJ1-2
ASSLESRGRGPGNYGYT
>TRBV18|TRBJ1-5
ASSPEGNSNQPQH
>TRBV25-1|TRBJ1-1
ASTPGRGNTEAF
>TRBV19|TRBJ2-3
ASRKAGVSTDTQY
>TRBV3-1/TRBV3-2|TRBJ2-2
ASSPTSGTNTGELF
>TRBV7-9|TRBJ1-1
ASTRVNTEAF
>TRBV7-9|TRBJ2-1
ASTSGQKNEQF
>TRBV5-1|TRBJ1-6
ASSLGLDRPENSPLH
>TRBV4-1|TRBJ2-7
ASSQEGLGGVSYEQY
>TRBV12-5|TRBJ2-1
ASGLSRSSGLLGNEQF
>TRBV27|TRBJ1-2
ASSPTGTFGYT
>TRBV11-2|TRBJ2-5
ASSLAGTGVAETQY
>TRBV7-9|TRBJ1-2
ASSWTGLGRLYT
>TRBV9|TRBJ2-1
ASSRNYRDEQF
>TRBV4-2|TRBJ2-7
ASSQEGGPARQQY